At least ten counts were recorded for the clone carrying this TCR beta chain. Its specificity is not known. TCRdb itself ran the reads through MiXCR, one entry per CDR3 protein. The sample records about 160,000 distinct CDR3 sequences, about 15% being singletons. This record belongs to a study of T cell repertoires in cytomegalovirus infection. The overall study: The public TCR beta signatures pointed to both CMV infection and matching HLA type. General observations from the study: The ex vivo response was dominated by HLA-C-restricted CMV-specific TCR beta clonotypes.

This CDR3 contains 13 residues. CDR1 DFQATT and CDR2 SNEGSKA come from the germline V gene (reference sequence). Trimming removed 3 bases from V and 6 bases from J, with 14 bases in between. Sequencing was carried out using CD8+ T cells from PBMCs. The chain joins TRBV20-1 to TRBJ1-2; D may be TRBD1 (5 bases). The TCR comes from a human donor in good health (CMV status not recorded). Some clones in this sample may be carry-over from other donors' samples. CDR3 sequence reads: CSASDLQGDGYTF. The CDR3 DNA follows: TGCAGTGCTAGTGATCTCCAAGGGGATGGCTACACCTTC.